This note documents a single T cell receptor beta chain sequence. The data originate from a study of blood T cell repertoires in COVID-19. Study summary: The United States, Italy and Spain supplied acute and convalescent COVID-19 samples. T cells, B-cell-depleted T cells, or PBMCs supplied cDNA or gDNA.

Germline CDR1 is MDHEN and CDR2 is SYDVKM. The V gene end was trimmed by 5 bases and the J gene end by 7 bases; junction bases not matched to a gene: 4. This CDR3 comprises 15 residues. Generated by immunoSEQ multiplex PCR, the TCRdb table keeps only in-frame clones and is missing some. The sample includes more than 200,000 clones, around 87% of them seen just once. The sequence derives from a woman aged 55-70 years with COVID-19, enrolled during active disease. The chain joins TRBV28 to TRBJ1-6, with 11 bases lining up with TRBD1. Specimen: peripheral blood. CDR3 nucleotides: TGTGCCAGCAGTCCAAGGACAGGGGGCAATTCACCCCTCCACTTT. This gives the protein CASSPRTGGNSPLHF.